The 3 T cell receptor beta chains listed next were all sequenced from one sample in a study of regulatory T cells in long-lasting Graves disease. Time point meaning: newly diagnosed GD, antithyroid drugs for less than 3 months. The TCR library was made from RNA that had been extracted from PBMCs in TRIzol. Through Arm-PCR of CDR3 regions and iRepertoire HTBI primers, TCR beta libraries were built. TCRdb re-analysed the multiplex PCR reads in MiXCR, keeping a single row per CDR3 protein. The sample shows hundreds of thousands of distinct CDR3 sequences, 15% to 20% of them seen only once. This same sample was also part of a study on T cells in Graves' hyperthyroidism and ophthalmopathy.

The sample here was peripheral blood mononuclear cells (PBMCs), taken at new diagnosis, from a patient treated with antithyroid drugs. The origin of the receptors is a young man with Graves disease.

At least ten counts were recorded for this clonotype. The rearrangement links TRBV3-1 to TRBJ1-3; D ambiguous. With 4 bases removed from V and 7 bases from J, the gap between germline ends came to 11 bases. Germline V gene sequence: CDR1 LGHDT, CDR2 YNNKEL (reference sequence). This CDR3 region has 13 residues. CDR3 in DNA: TGTGCCAGCAGCCCGGACTTGGACAACACCATATATTTT. It specifies CASSPDLDNTIYF.

This clonotype was counted at least ten times. The chain has TRBV2 and TRBJ1-6; 9 bases are a match to TRBD1. From germline, CDR1 is SNHLY and CDR2 FYNNEI. V lost 6 bases to trimming and J lost 7 bases; unmatched junction nucleotides: 10. The CDR3 is 16 residues long. Here the CDR3 reads CASSDVDRGFNSPLHF. CDR3 nucleotide sequence: TGTGCCAGCAGCGACGTGGACAGGGGTTTCAATTCACCCCTCCACTTT.

This rearrangement joins TRBV11-3 to TRBJ2-5, with TRBD2 matching 8 bases. Germline V gives CDR1 SGHNT, CDR2 YENEEA. The J segment lost 3 bases and the V segment lost 5 bases, leaving 5 bases of the junction unmatched. This CDR3 is built from 14 residues. CDR3 sequence (DNA): TGTGCCAGCAGCCGGGGGGGGGTAGAAGAGACCCAGTACTTC. It codes for CASSRGGVEETQYF.